This T cell receptor beta chain was sequenced in a study of blood T cell repertoires in COVID-19. Clones were sequenced by immunoSEQ multiplex PCR, and TCRdb holds only the in-frame ones, with some missing. Counted here are 120,000 to 150,000 clones, approximately 90% occurring once; the ten biggest clones make up over 0.85%. This CDR3 is 15 amino acids long. Unmatched junction bases numbered 4, after V lost 1 base and J lost 3 bases. CDR1 is SGHRS, CDR2 YFSETQ, per germline. Sequencing was performed on peripheral blood. This TCR was sampled from a woman between 45 and 65 years old with acute or convalescent COVID-19. The chain carries TRBV5-1 and TRBJ2-3; TRBD2 matches 8 bases. As DNA, the CDR3 is TGCGCCAGCAGCTTGACGGGAGGGGGGACAGATACGCAGTATTTT. Protein: CASSLTGGGTDTQYF. Supplemented by reference TRBV5-1 and TRBJ2-3, the full variable domain reads KAGVTQTPRYLIKTRGQQVTLSCSPISGHRSVSWYQQTPGQGLQFLFEYFSETQRNKGNFPGRFSGRQFSNSRSEMNVSTLELGDSALYLCASSLTGGGTDTQYFGPGTRLTVL.